This paragraph reports one TCR beta chain. The CDR3 is made up of 14 amino acids. Losses at the gene ends were 6 bases for V and 5 bases for J; bases not matched to a gene: 6. The data derive from a study of patients and donors after allogeneic stem cell transplantation. One entry per CDR3 protein, called by TCRdb with MiXCR from the RT-PCR reads. The data contain about 960,000 distinct CDR3 sequences, roughly 18% of them seen just once; the ten biggest clones take up 5.5% to 6.5%. The chain employs TRBV12-3 or TRBV12-4 and TRBJ1-1; 10 bases align to TRBD1. The clonotype originates from a human donor who was either an allogeneic HSCT recipient or a stem cell or donor lymphocyte infusion donor (not recorded which). It is not recorded whose cells these are; they may come from a transplant donor. The sequenced sample consisted of blood, either unsorted or a sorted T cell fraction (not recorded which). The CDR3 spells CASRTTGGKTEAFF. DNA for the CDR3: TGTGCCAGCAGAACGACAGGGGGCAAGACTGAAGCTTTCTTT.